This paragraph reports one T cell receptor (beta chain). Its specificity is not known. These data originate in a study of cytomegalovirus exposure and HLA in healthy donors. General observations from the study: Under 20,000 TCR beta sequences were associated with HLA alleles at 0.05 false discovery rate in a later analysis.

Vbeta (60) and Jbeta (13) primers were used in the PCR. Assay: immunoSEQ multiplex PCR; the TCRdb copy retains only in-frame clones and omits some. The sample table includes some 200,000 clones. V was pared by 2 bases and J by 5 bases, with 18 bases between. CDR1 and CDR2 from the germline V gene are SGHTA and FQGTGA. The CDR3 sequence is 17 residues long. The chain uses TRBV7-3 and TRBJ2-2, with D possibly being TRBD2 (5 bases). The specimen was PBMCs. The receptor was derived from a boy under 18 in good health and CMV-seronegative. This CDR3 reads CASSLLGARTGTGELFF. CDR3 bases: TGTGCCAGCAGCTTATTAGGCGCGAGGACGGGAACCGGGGAGCTGTTTTTT.